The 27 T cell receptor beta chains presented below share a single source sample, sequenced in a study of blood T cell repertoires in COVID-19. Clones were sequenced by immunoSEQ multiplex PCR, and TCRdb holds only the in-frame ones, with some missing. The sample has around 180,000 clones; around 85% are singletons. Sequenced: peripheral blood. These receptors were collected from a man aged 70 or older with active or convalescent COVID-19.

CDR3 in DNA: TGTGCCAGCAGCTTAGATGTCGCGGGGGAGCAGTACTTC. Translation gives CASSLDVAGEQYF. The genes are TRBV11-2 and TRBJ2-7; the D gene is possibly TRBD2 (6 bases). Deletions cut 0 bases from V and 7 bases from J, with 10 bases between. Germline loops: CDR1 SGHAT, CDR2 FQNNGV. There are 13 residues in the CDR3.

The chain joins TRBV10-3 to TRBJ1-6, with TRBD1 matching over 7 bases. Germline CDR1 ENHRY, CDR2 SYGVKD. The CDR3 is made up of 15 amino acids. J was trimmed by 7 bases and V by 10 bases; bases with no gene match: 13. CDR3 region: CATQEHGTANSPLHF. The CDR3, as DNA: TGTGCCACCCAGGAGCACGGGACAGCAAATTCACCCCTCCACTTT.

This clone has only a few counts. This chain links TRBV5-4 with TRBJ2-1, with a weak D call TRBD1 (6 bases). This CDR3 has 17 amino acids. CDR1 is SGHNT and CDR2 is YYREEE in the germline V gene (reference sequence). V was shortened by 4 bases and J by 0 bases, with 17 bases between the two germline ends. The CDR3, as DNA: TGTGCCAGCAGCCTGGGGGCAGGGCGAAGCTCCTACAATGAGCAGTTCTTC. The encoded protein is CASSLGAGRSSYNEQFF. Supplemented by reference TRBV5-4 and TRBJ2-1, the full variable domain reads ETGVTQSPTHLIKTRGQQVTLRCSSQSGHNTVSWYQQALGQGPQFIFQYYREEENGRGNFPPRFSGLQFPNYSSELNVNALELDDSALYLCASSLGAGRSSYNEQFFGPGTRLTVL.

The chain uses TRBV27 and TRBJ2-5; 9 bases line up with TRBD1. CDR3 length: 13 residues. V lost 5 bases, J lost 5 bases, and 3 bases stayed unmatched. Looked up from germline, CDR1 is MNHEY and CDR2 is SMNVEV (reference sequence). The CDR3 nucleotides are TGTGCCAGCAGTACAGGGGGCCGTGAGACCCAGTACTTC. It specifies CASSTGGRETQYF.

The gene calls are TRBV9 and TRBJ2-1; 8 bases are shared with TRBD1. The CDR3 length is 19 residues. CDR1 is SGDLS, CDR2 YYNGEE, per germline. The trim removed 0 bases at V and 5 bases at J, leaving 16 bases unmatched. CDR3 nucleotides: TGTGCCAGCAGCGTAGCCATTGACCTAGACAGGGGAAGTGACAATGAGCAGTTCTTC. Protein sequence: CASSVAIDLDRGSDNEQFF.

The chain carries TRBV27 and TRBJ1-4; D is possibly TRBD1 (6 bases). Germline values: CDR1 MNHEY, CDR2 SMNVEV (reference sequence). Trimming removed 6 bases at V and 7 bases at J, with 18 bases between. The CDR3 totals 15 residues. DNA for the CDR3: TGTGCCAGCAGACGAGCAGGGTCACAGGGTGAAAAACTGTTTTTT. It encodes CASRRAGSQGEKLFF.

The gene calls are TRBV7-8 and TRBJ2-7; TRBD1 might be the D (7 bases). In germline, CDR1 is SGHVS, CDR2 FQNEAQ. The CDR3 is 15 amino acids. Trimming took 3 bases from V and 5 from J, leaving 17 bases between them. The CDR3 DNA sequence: TGTGCCAGCAGCTTCAGCACGGCAGGGGGGAACGAGCAGTACTTC. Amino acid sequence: CASSFSTAGGNEQYF.

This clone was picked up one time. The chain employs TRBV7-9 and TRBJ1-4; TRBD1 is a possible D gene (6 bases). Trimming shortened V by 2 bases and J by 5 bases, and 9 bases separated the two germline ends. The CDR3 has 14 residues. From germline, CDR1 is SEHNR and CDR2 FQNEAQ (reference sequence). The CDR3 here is CASSLQGWNEKLFF. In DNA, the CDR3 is TGTGCCAGCAGCTTACAGGGGTGGAATGAAAAACTGTTTTTT.

The CDR3 reads CASSSLAGGNTGELFF. CDR3 in DNA: TGTGCCAGCAGCTCCCTCGCGGGGGGGAACACCGGGGAGCTGTTTTTT. The gene calls are TRBV11-2 and TRBJ2-2, with 8 bases aligning to TRBD2. CDR3 length equals 16 residues. Germline trimming cut 4 bases from V and 1 base from J; bases unmatched to any gene: 5. Germline values: CDR1 SGHAT, CDR2 FQNNGV.

CDR3 loop: CASSSPVYAGELFF. The CDR3 bases are TGTGCCAGCAGCTCCCCGGTTTACGCCGGGGAGCTGTTTTTT. The rearrangement links TRBV9 to TRBJ2-2; D not resolved. Germline V gene sequence: CDR1 SGDLS, CDR2 YYNGEE. The CDR3 totals 14 residues. V was shortened by 4 bases and J by 6 bases, with 13 bases between the two germline ends.

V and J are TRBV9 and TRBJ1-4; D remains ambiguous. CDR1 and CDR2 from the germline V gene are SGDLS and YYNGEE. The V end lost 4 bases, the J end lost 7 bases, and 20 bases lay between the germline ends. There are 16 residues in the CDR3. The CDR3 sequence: CASSPAVLAEGEKLFF. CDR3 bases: TGTGCCAGCAGCCCCGCGGTTTTGGCAGAGGGTGAAAAACTGTTTTTT.

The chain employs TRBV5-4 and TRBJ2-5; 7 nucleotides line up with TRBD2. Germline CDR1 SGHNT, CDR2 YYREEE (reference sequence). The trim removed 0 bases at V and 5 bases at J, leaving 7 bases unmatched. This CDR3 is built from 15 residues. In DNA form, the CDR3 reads TGTGCCAGCAGCTTGGATCCAGCGGGGAGTGAGACCCAGTACTTC. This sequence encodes CASSLDPAGSETQYF.

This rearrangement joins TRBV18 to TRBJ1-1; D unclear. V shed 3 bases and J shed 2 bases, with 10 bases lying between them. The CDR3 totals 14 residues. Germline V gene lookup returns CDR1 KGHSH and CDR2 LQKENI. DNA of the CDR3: TGTGCCAGCTCACCCTGGCAGATAAACACTGAAGCTTTCTTT. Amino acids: CASSPWQINTEAFF. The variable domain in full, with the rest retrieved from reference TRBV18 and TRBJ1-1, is NAGVMQNPRHLVRRRGQEARLRCSPMKGHSHVYWYRQLPEEGLKFMVYLQKENIIDESGMPKERFSAEFPKEGPSILRIQQVVRGDSAAYFCASSPWQINTEAFFGQGTRLTVV.

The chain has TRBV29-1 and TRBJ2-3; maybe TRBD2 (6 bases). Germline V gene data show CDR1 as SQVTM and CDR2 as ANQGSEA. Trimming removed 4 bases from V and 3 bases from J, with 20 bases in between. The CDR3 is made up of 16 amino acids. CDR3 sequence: CSVVIVGSQVTDTQYF. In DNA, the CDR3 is TGCAGCGTTGTTATTGTCGGGAGTCAGGTTACAGATACGCAGTATTTT.

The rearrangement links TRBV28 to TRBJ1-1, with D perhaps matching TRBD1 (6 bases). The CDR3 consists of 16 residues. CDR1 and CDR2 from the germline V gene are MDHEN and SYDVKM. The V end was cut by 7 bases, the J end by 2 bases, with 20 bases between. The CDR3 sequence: CASTQPRGAVNTEAFF. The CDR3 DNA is TGTGCCAGCACCCAGCCTCGGGGGGCGGTTAACACTGAAGCTTTCTTT.

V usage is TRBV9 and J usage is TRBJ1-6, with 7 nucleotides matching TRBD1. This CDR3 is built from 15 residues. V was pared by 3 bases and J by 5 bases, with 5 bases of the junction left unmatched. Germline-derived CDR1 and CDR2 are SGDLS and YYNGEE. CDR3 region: CASSGSTGDNSPLHF. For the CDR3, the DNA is TGTGCCAGCAGCGGGTCAACAGGGGATAATTCACCCCTCCACTTT.

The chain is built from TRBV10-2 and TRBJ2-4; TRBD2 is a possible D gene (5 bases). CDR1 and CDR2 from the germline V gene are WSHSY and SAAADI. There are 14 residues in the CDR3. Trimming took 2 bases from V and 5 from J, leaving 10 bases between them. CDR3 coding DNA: TGCGCCAGCAGTGAGAGAGGGTCAGAAAACATTCAGTACTTC. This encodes CASSERGSENIQYF.

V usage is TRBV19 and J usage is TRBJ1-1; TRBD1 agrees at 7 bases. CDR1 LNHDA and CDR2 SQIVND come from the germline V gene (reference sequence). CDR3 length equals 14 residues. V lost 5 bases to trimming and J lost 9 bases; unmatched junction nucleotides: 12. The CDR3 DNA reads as TGTGCCAGTAGTTCCGAGACAGGGAGGACCAAAGCTTTCTTT. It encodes CASSSETGRTKAFF.

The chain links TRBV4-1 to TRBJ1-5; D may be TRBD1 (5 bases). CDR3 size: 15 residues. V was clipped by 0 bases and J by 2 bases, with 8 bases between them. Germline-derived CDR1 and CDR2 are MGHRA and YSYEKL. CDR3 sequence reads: CASSQDGGGNQPQHF. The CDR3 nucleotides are TGCGCCAGCAGCCAAGATGGGGGGGGCAATCAGCCCCAGCATTTT.

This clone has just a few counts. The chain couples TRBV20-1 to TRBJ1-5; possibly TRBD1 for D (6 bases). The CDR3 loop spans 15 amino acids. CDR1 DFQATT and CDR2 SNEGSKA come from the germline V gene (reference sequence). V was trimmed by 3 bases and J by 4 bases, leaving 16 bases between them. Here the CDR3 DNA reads TGCAGTGCTAGTACAGGGTGGGTAGGTAATCAGCCCCAGCATTTT. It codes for CSASTGWVGNQPQHF.

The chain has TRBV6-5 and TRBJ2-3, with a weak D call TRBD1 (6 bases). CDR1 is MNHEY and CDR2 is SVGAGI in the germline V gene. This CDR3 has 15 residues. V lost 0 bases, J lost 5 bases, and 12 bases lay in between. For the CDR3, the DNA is TGTGCCAGCAGTTACTCGAGAACAGGGCAAGATACGCAGTATTTT. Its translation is CASSYSRTGQDTQYF.

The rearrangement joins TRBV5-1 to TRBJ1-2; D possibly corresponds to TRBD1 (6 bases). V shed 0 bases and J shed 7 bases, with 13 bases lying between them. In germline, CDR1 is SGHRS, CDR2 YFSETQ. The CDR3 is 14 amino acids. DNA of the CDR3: TGCGCCAGCAGCTTGGACAGGGTCCAGTCTGGCTACACCTTC. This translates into CASSLDRVQSGYTF.

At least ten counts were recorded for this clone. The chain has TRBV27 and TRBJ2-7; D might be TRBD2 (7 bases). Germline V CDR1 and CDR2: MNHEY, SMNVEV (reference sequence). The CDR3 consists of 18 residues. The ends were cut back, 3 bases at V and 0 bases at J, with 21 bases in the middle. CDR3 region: CASSFLLSNGGPSYEQYF. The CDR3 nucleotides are TGTGCCAGCAGTTTTCTACTTTCCAACGGGGGGCCCTCCTACGAGCAGTACTTC.

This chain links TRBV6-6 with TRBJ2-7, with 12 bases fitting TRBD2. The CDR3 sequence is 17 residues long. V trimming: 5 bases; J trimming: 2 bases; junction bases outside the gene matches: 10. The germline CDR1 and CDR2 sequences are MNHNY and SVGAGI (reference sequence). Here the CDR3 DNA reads TGTGCCAGCAGTCCTATACTAGCGGGGGGCAATACCTACGAGCAGTACTTC. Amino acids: CASSPILAGGNTYEQYF.

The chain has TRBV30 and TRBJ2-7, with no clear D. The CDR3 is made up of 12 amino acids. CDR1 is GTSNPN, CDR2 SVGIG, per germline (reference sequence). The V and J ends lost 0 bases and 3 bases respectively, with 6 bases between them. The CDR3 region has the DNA TGTGCCTGGAGTGTGTCAAACTACGAGCAGTACTTC. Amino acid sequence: CAWSVSNYEQYF.

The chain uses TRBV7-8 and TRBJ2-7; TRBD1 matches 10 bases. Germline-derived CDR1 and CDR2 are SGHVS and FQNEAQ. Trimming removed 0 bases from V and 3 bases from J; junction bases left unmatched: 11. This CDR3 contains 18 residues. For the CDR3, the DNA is TGTGCCAGCAGCTTAGCGCAACCGGGACAGGGGACTCACTACGAGCAGTACTTC. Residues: CASSLAQPGQGTHYEQYF.

The CDR3 coding sequence is TGTGCCAGCAGCCCGACAGGGAAAGAGACCCAGTACTTC. It translates to CASSPTGKETQYF. The chain carries TRBV6-6 and TRBJ2-5; 7 bases align to TRBD1. J lost 3 bases, V lost 6 bases, and 4 bases had no gene match. The CDR3 is 13 amino acids. Germline V gives CDR1 MNHNY, CDR2 SVGAGI (reference sequence).